This T cell receptor (beta chain) was profiled in a study of blood T cell repertoires in COVID-19 (dated by TCRdb to between 2020 and 2021). The study in broad terms: Collaborator samples came from the United States, Italy and Spain and covered acute and convalescent phases of COVID-19. The material from the prospective study consisted of cDNA or gDNA derived from T cells, B-cell-depleted T cells, or PBMCs. Deeply sampled blood TCRbeta repertoires from subjects exposed to, actively infected with, or recovered from COVID-19 were included in the dataset. The repertoires were made available in a free public database intended to serve as a resource for research on the immune response to SARS-CoV-2. The samples were drawn from two sources: the first 160 participants of the ongoing ImmuneRACE study, and 950 to 1,500 subjects contributed by 6 global collaborators. Nearly every sample came with metadata listing a de-identified subject ID, COVID-19 status, age in years and sex. Where available, HLA class I and class II types were obtained from metadata supplied by the sample provider rather than from assay-based typing.

V and J lose 4 bases and 15 bases, and a span of 20 bases separates them. The germline V gene (reference sequence) gives CDR1 as SGHKS and CDR2 as YYEKEE. The CDR3 covers 14 residues, taking in both the cysteine and the phenylalanine. Kept here is only the CDR3 DNA, which spans 42 bases and is read in frame from base 1. TCRbeta CDR3 regions were amplified from genomic DNA using the immunoSEQ Assay, a bias-controlled multiplex PCR. As for the authors' bioinformatics: Nucleated cell counts per sample were estimated from amplification of reference gene primers within the assay. To quantify the absolute abundance of each unique TCRbeta CDR3 rearrangement, sequence reads were collapsed and filtered. Productive Simpson clonality was computed per sample as the square root of Simpson's diversity index over productive rearrangements. TCRdb provides this immuneACCESS table in a form limited to in-frame rearrangements. Some clones are lacking; in checked studies, under half of them reflect an unresolved V gene, and why the rest are absent is not known. That table is the source of V, J and clone size, and D and trimming were worked out from the DNA. The sample table contains roughly 86,000 clones; only one count was recorded for 85% of them. Almost 3.5% of the sample rests with the top ten.

General conclusions and limits of the study: The amount of clinical and demographic metadata varied by source and participant and was provided uncurated.

This clone appeared a few times. Its antigen remains undetermined. No much larger clone is present one base from it, and per-base qualities are unavailable. Each collaborating institution followed its own protocols to collect whole blood in K2EDTA tubes. For TCRbeta analysis, collaborators shipped samples as frozen whole blood, isolated PBMCs, or DNA extracted from either of those sample types. Sequenced material: peripheral blood. The chain is assembled from TRBV5-5 and TRBJ1-6, and perhaps TRBD1 as D gene, on 5 matching bases. This receptor was taken from a man over 45 with acute or convalescent COVID-19. The CDR3 amino acid sequence is: CASSALTRDFVLHF. The DNA sequence is given as TGTGCCAGCAGCGCACTAACCAGGGATTTCGTCCTCCACTTT.